This T cell receptor beta chain originates from a study of OX40 agonist ivuxolimab in advanced cancers. Trimming cost V 2 bases and J 4 bases, with 5 bases left between them. Germline CDR1 reads MNHNS; CDR2 reads SASEGT. The CDR3 totals 12 residues. Study results and limitations: At doses 0.1 to 3.0 mg/kg, CD4+ and CD8+ clones expanded. On average, CD8+ T cells showed a greater number of expanded clones than CD4+.

Profiling relied on immunoSEQ multiplex PCR, and the TCRdb table lists in-frame clones only, not all of them. The table records 39,000 or so clones, about 89% of them present only once. A remark on this clone: The antigen is unknown.

V gene TRBV6-1 combines with J gene TRBJ1-2; no reliable D call. This clonotype was sampled from an adult with an advanced solid tumor such as melanoma, head and neck, liver or kidney cancer. Material: CD4+ or CD8+ T cells sorted from blood, obtained in a trial of the OX40 agonist ivuxolimab. The CDR3 nucleotides read TGTGCCAGCAGTGAACGGGGCTATGGCTACACCTTC. Protein product: CASSERGYGYTF.